The 9 T cell receptor beta chains reported below all come from one sample, sequenced in a study of blood T cell repertoires in COVID-19. Sequencing was performed with immunoSEQ multiplex PCR; in TCRdb, only in-frame clones are kept and a portion is missing. Here the sample spans approximately 100,000 clones, 89% being singletons. Sequencing input: peripheral blood. These receptors all stem from a woman older than 75 with active COVID-19.

The rearrangement links TRBV20-1 to TRBJ1-1, with 8 bases aligning to TRBD1. V lost 3 bases, J lost 1 base, and 7 bases stayed unmatched. CDR1 and CDR2 from the germline V gene are DFQATT and SNEGSKA (reference sequence). The CDR3 runs to 15 residues. The CDR3, as DNA: TGCAGTGCTAGTCCAGGGGGCGGTTGGAACACTGAAGCTTTCTTT. Translating gives CSASPGGGWNTEAFF.

This chain uses TRBV5-5 with TRBJ2-1; weak D call: TRBD2 (6 bases). V was pared by 2 bases and J by 0 bases, with 9 bases between. Germline CDR1 and CDR2: SGHKS and YYEKEE (reference sequence). The length of the CDR3 is 15 residues. CDR3 sequence reads: CASSFWGDSYNEQFF. The CDR3 DNA sequence: TGTGCCAGCAGCTTCTGGGGGGACTCCTACAATGAGCAGTTCTTC.

The J gene is TRBJ2-1, the V gene TRBV5-1, with a weak D call TRBD2 (5 bases). CDR1 SGHRS and CDR2 YFSETQ come from the germline V gene. Trimming took off 0 bases at V and 0 bases at J, with 10 bases between the two ends. The CDR3 has 16 amino acids. This CDR3 is CASSLVGGRSYNEQFF. DNA for the CDR3: TGCGCCAGCAGCTTGGTTGGCGGGCGCTCCTACAATGAGCAGTTCTTC.

J is TRBJ2-1 and V is TRBV5-1; possibly TRBD1 for D (7 bases). The germline V and J ends were trimmed by 4 bases and 5 bases, with 16 bases remaining between them. The CDR3 contains 15 residues. Germline assignment: CDR1 SGHRS and CDR2 YFSETQ. The CDR3 DNA sequence: TGCGCCAGCAGCAATCAGGGGGGAAGAAACAATGAGCAGTTCTTC. It encodes CASSNQGGRNNEQFF.

The chain combines TRBV27 with TRBJ1-4; possible D gene TRBD1, 5 bases. V lost 5 bases, J lost 0 bases, and 13 bases lay in between. The CDR3 runs to 16 residues. Germline loops: CDR1 MNHEY, CDR2 SMNVEV (reference sequence). The CDR3 here is CASSPQGLPTNEKLFF. The CDR3 nucleotides are TGTGCCAGCAGTCCCCAGGGACTGCCAACTAATGAAAAACTGTTTTTT.

The J gene is TRBJ2-2, the V gene TRBV19, with TRBD1 matching over 7 bases. V lost 10 bases to trimming and J lost 4 bases; unmatched junction nucleotides: 6. The CDR3 runs 13 residues. Germline-derived CDR1 and CDR2 are LNHDA and SQIVND (reference sequence). CDR3: CATTDRATGELFF. In DNA, the CDR3 is TGTGCCACTACCGACAGGGCCACCGGGGAGCTGTTTTTT.

The J gene is TRBJ2-7, the V gene TRBV6-6; TRBD2 is a possible D gene (7 bases). The CDR3 loop spans 13 amino acids. Trimming removed 5 bases from V and 3 bases from J, with 11 bases in between. Germline V gene data show CDR1 as MNHNY and CDR2 as SVGAGI (reference sequence). The CDR3 spells CASSEGGVYEQYF. The CDR3 DNA reads TGTGCCAGCAGTGAGGGGGGGGTCTACGAGCAGTACTTC.

This clone came up once. The V and J genes are TRBV3-1 (or the pseudogene TRBV3-2) and TRBJ2-5; 9 bases are shared with TRBD2. The germline V gene encodes CDR1 LGHDT and CDR2 YNNKEL (reference sequence). This CDR3 has 16 amino acids. Trimming cost V 3 bases and J 5 bases; bases outside gene matches: 10. CDR3 residues: CASSQSAGGPGETQYF. As DNA, the CDR3 is TGTGCCAGCAGCCAGAGCGCGGGAGGGCCCGGGGAGACCCAGTACTTC.

The V gene is TRBV5-4, the J gene TRBJ2-4, with 9 bases lining up with TRBD2. Germline V gives CDR1 SGHNT, CDR2 YYREEE (reference sequence). Trimming cost V 3 bases and J 3 bases; bases outside gene matches: 10. CDR3 length: 17 residues. The CDR3: CASSSIPGGRVKNIQYF. In DNA form, the CDR3 reads TGTGCCAGCAGCTCGATTCCTGGCGGGAGGGTCAAAAACATTCAGTACTTC. The full variable domain, rest sourced from reference TRBV5-4 and TRBJ2-4, is ETGVTQSPTHLIKTRGQQVTLRCSSQSGHNTVSWYQQALGQGPQFIFQYYREEENGRGNFPPRFSGLQFPNYSSELNVNALELDDSALYLCASSSIPGGRVKNIQYFGAGTRLSVL.